This TCR beta chain came from a study of glioma-infiltrating T cells (dated by TCRdb to about 2016). At the level of the whole study: Sequencing of TCR alpha- and beta-chain repertoires was performed on glioma tissue, on non-neoplastic brain tissue, and on matched peripheral blood mononuclear cells. The paired cohort comprised three low-grade glioma patients, several primary glioblastoma patients and three non-glioma patients contributing non-neoplastic brain tissue. Each tissue-infiltrating repertoire was compared with the same patient's peripheral blood repertoire to measure divergence between tissue and blood T-cell populations.

V is clipped by 7 bases and J by 3 bases, and the sequence between their germline boundaries is 7 bases long. Counted from cysteine to phenylalanine, this CDR3 has 12 amino acids. Only the CDR3 DNA is retained, 36 bases long and in frame from the first base. Based on the germline V gene, the CDR1 and CDR2 sequences are KGHDR and SFDVKD. The study at large found these results: The group comparisons were based on small numbers of patients: three non-neoplastic, three low-grade glioma and several glioblastoma patients. VJ-independent divergence between tissue and blood was found to be below expectation in non-neoplastic patients but above expectation in all gliomas, particularly low-grade gliomas. Very few CDR3 sequences were shared between tissue and blood, attributed to high CDR3 diversity and limited sampling.

The iRepertoire nested amplicon-rescue multiplex PCR (arm-PCR) platform was used to amplify TCR alpha and beta CDR3 regions from RNA. For one-step reverse transcription and amplification, about 90-400 ng of tissue mRNA or PBMC total RNA was used as input. Following bead purification, Illumina adapters were added by a secondary multiplex PCR, and the libraries were gel-purified between 200 and 400 bp. Demultiplexing relied on internal 6-nucleotide barcodes carried by the libraries. Sequencing of libraries was performed on an Illumina MiSeq with 2x220 or 2x250 nucleotide paired-end reads. The source study handled its data this way. FLASH 1.2.11 was used to merge paired reads, and BWA-MEM then aligned the reads to the GRCh37 human genome before TRA and TRB reads were extracted. An IMGT-derived reference of cassette sequences and CDR3 motifs, with pseudogenes included, was used for V and J assignment. Reads were translated in three frames, and productive CDR3s were defined by a C…FGXG motif without stop codons. Unique combinations of V-J cassette pair and CDR3 amino acid sequence were defined as clonotypes. Reads were filtered by Hamming distance, thresholded by each sample's sequence error rate in mapped regions. TCRdb trimmed public reads at Q25 via fastp, called clones via MiXCR and kept in-frame beta chains. Each CDR3 protein gets just one entry, which takes the most common genes and DNA from the rows behind it. The V and J calls were not made by the authors but by TCRdb's processing. In all, the sample holds approximately 89,000 distinct CDR3 sequences, and 20% to 25% of those were seen once. Approximately 7% of the sample comes from the top ten.

This clonotype was seen repeatedly, ten times or more. Its cognate antigen has yet to be identified. Base-call qualities are not available, and no considerably larger clone is one nucleotide away. Input material: glioma tissue, nonneoplastic brain tissue, or PBMCs (not recorded which). This sequence originates from a human donor with low-grade glioma or glioblastoma, undergoing nonglioma brain surgery, or in good health (not recorded which). The chain uses TRBV24-1 and TRBJ2-3; the D gene is perhaps TRBD1, from 5 matching bases. The CDR3 loop reads CATSAGTDTQYF. The bases are TGTGCCACCAGCGCAGGGACAGATACGCAGTATTTT.